This T cell receptor beta chain was obtained from a study of CD8 T cells in ankylosing spondylitis. TCRdb processed the 5' RACE reads anew with MiXCR; each CDR3 protein has one entry. Of just over 350,000 distinct CDR3 sequences in the sample, 20% to 25% are singletons; the top ten hold roughly 13%. The germline V gene encodes CDR1 MRHNA and CDR2 SNTAGT. The CDR3 loop spans 15 amino acids. The ends were cut back, 3 bases at V and 2 bases at J, with 12 bases in the middle. This clonotype was picked up many times. The sequencing input was blood, either unsorted or a sorted T cell fraction (not recorded which). The clonotype originates from a male donor with ankylosing spondylitis or in good health (not recorded which). The chain recombines TRBV6-4 with TRBJ2-3; D gene uncertain. The CDR3 reads CASSDLGRDTDTQYF. CDR3 sequence (DNA): TGTGCCAGCAGTGATCTGGGCAGAGACACAGATACGCAGTATTTT.